A selection of T cell receptor beta chains follows, all from one sample in a study of cytomegalovirus exposure and HLA in healthy donors. Using immunoSEQ multiplex PCR, the repertoire was profiled, and TCRdb retains in-frame clones only, with some absent. The sample has just over 85,000 clones, more than 70% seen once. The material sequenced was PBMCs. Receptors originate from a man aged 40-50 years in good health and CMV-seronegative. CDR3s include the opening cysteine and the closing phenylalanine or tryptophan. The D gene is left open where the match is weak. Clone size is given for some rows only: seen once, a few or many times, or a class if the clone is expanded.

V gene,clone size,J gene,D gene,CDR3 DNA,CDR3 protein
TRBV28,.,TRBJ2-5,.,TGTGCCAGCAGTTTGACCTTATGGGACTTATACTTC,CASSLTLWDLYF
TRBV4-1,few,TRBJ2-1,TRBD2,TGCGCCAGCGCAACTAGCGGGGAAGGGAATGAGCAGTTCTTC,CASATSGEGNEQFF
TRBV9,.,TRBJ1-3,.,TGTGCCAGCAGCGTAGGGGAGGGAACCTCTGGAAACACCATATATTTT,CASSVGEGTSGNTIYF
TRBV15,once,TRBJ2-3,TRBD2,TGTGCCACCATACTAGCGGGGGGCACAGATACGCAGTATTTT,CATILAGGTDTQYF
TRBV5-6,.,TRBJ1-2,.,TGTGCCAGCAGCGAAATGGGTGGGCCGACTAGTCAGGACTATGGCTACACCTTC,CASSEMGGPTSQDYGYTF
TRBV29-1,.,TRBJ2-1,TRBD1,TGCAGCGTCCGGGACAGCTCCTACAATGAGCAGTTCTTC,CSVRDSSYNEQFF
TRBV25-1,.,TRBJ1-6,TRBD1,TGTGCCAGCAGGATCCAGGGGGAGAATTCACCCCTCCACTTT,CASRIQGENSPLHF
TRBV5-1,.,TRBJ1-3,TRBD1,TGCGCCAGCAGCTCCGGGACAGACCTGTGGTCTGGAAACACCATATATTTT,CASSSGTDLWSGNTIYF
TRBV27,once,TRBJ2-7,.,TGTGCCAGCATCACCCATCTTGCCGCCTCCTACGAGCAGTACTTC,CASITHLAASYEQYF
TRBV30,.,TRBJ1-2,TRBD1,TGTGCCTCCCTCTCGGACAGGGGGCCCTATGGCTACACCTTC,CASLSDRGPYGYTF
TRBV6-6,few,TRBJ2-3,.,TGTGCCAGCAGTACAACTAAAACCGCCACAGATACGCAGTATTTT,CASSTTKTATDTQYF
TRBV5-1,.,TRBJ2-5,.,TGCGCCAGCAGCTTGGCAGGGGTGGAGACCCAGTACTTC,CASSLAGVETQYF
TRBV27,.,TRBJ2-7,.,TGTGCCAGCAGCCTGGCCCCCTCCTACGAGCAGTACTTC,CASSLAPSYEQYF
TRBV7-9,.,TRBJ1-3,TRBD1,TGTGCCAGCAGCTTAGACAGGGGAGGAAACACCATATATTTT,CASSLDRGGNTIYF
TRBV28,.,TRBJ2-1,.,TGTGCCAGCAGTTTATCCAACAGGGCGTACACCTACAATGAGCAGTTCTTC,CASSLSNRAYTYNEQFF
TRBV28,few,TRBJ2-7,TRBD1,TGTGCCAGCAGTTCTTTCGGGGGACAGGCTATTGGCGAGCAGTACTTC,CASSSFGGQAIGEQYF
TRBV5-1,.,TRBJ1-6,.,TGCGCCAGCAGCCTGGGCCACGGTAATTCACCCCTCCACTTT,CASSLGHGNSPLHF
TRBV6-5,.,TRBJ1-1,.,TGTGCCAGCAGTATACGAGGGGGGGGGAAAGCTTTCTTT,CASSIRGGGKAFF
TRBV4-2,.,TRBJ1-6,.,TGTGCCAGCAGCCAAGTCGGCAGGGTTGAATCGGATTCACCCCTCCACTTT,CASSQVGRVESDSPLHF
TRBV4-3,.,TRBJ2-7,TRBD2,TGCGCCAGCAGCCAAGAAAGAACAGCGGGGGGCTACGAGCAGTACTTC,CASSQERTAGGYEQYF
TRBV27,.,TRBJ2-2,.,TGTGCCAGCAGTTTACCTGAGCGTACCGGGGAGCTGTTTTTT,CASSLPERTGELFF
TRBV2,.,TRBJ2-7,.,TGTGCCAGCAATCCGACAGGAAGCTCCTACGAGCAGTACTTC,CASNPTGSSYEQYF
TRBV15,.,TRBJ2-1,.,TGTGCCACCAGCACGGGACTTGGGATGGAGAATGAGCAGTTCTTC,CATSTGLGMENEQFF
TRBV6-5,few,TRBJ2-7,.,TGTGCCAGCAGTTATGGGGGGCGGGGGTGGGAGCAGTACTTC,CASSYGGRGWEQYF
TRBV6-1,.,TRBJ1-4,.,TGTGCCAGCAGTGAAATCCCTCCAGGATGGGAAAAACTGTTTTTT,CASSEIPPGWEKLFF
TRBV21-1,.,TRBJ1-2,.,TGTGCCAGCAGCAAAGTGAGCGGTGACGGCTACACCTTC,CASSKVSGDGYTF
TRBV28,.,TRBJ2-7,.,TGTGCCAGCAGTGGGGGGGGCGCTTCCTACGAGCAGTACTTC,CASSGGGASYEQYF
TRBV5-6,.,TRBJ2-1,TRBD2,TGTGCCAGCAGCCCCTTCTTAGCGGGGGTTGGCAATGAGCAGTTCTTC,CASSPFLAGVGNEQFF
TRBV6-5,.,TRBJ2-1,.,TGTGCCAGCAGTGAGTACCTGTACAATGAGCAGTTCTTC,CASSEYLYNEQFF
TRBV7-8,.,TRBJ2-2,TRBD1,TGTGCCAGCAGAGTGACAGGGTTGGACGGGGAGCTGTTTTTT,CASRVTGLDGELFF
TRBV7-2,.,TRBJ2-3,TRBD2,TGTGCCAGCAGCTGGACTAGCGGGGGGGCAGCAACAGATACGCAGTATTTT,CASSWTSGGAATDTQYF
TRBV28,.,TRBJ1-2,TRBD1,TGTGCCAGCAGTCCAGACAGGGGGCGTACCTTC,CASSPDRGRTF
TRBV21-1,.,TRBJ2-1,.,TGTGCCAGCAGCCCCCGAGGCGACAGGGTCCTCTACAATGAGCAGTTCTTC,CASSPRGDRVLYNEQFF
TRBV4-3,few,TRBJ2-2,.,TGCGCCAGCCACCAAGATCCGTCGGCCGGGGAGCTGTTTTTT,CASHQDPSAGELFF
TRBV28,.,TRBJ1-4,TRBD1,TGTGCCAGCAGTGAGCGCTTAGGGGGCAACGAAAAACTGTTTTTT,CASSERLGGNEKLFF
TRBV20-1,once,TRBJ2-7,.,TGCAGTGCTCCCGAGGGTTACGAGCAGTACTTC,CSAPEGYEQYF
TRBV6-1,few,TRBJ2-3,TRBD2,TGTGCCAGCAGTATGACTAGCGGGGGCCCAGATACGCAGTATTTT,CASSMTSGGPDTQYF
TRBV6-4,.,TRBJ2-5,TRBD2,TGTGCCAGCAGTGACTCTAGCGGGGGGGCAGAGACCCAGTACTTC,CASSDSSGGAETQYF
TRBV6-4,.,TRBJ2-1,.,TGTGCCAGCAGTGCCGACGCGGAAAATGAGCAGTTCTTC,CASSADAENEQFF
TRBV28,.,TRBJ2-7,TRBD2,TGTGCCAGCAGACAGGGACTAGCGGGGGACGGCGAGCAGTACTTC,CASRQGLAGDGEQYF
TRBV29-1,.,TRBJ2-2,.,TGCAGCGTTGAAGGGGGCCCGCGGGGGCGGCCCGGGGAGCTGTTTTTT,CSVEGGPRGRPGELFF
TRBV5-1,.,TRBJ1-2,.,TGCGCCAGCAGCCCCGACAGTTACTATGGCTACACCTTC,CASSPDSYYGYTF
TRBV6-1,.,TRBJ1-2,.,TGTGCCAGCAGTTTGAGCGGCCGTGGCTACACCTTC,CASSLSGRGYTF
TRBV6-4,few,TRBJ1-5,.,TGTGCCAGCAGTGCAGGGAGCAATCAGCCCCAGCATTTT,CASSAGSNQPQHF
TRBV19,.,TRBJ1-2,.,TGTGCCAGTAGTACCGGGACAACGGGCTATGGCTACACCTTC,CASSTGTTGYGYTF
TRBV5-1,.,TRBJ2-2,.,TGCGCCAGCAGCTTGGTCGAGGACGGGGAGCTGTTTTTT,CASSLVEDGELFF
TRBV4-2,.,TRBJ2-2,TRBD2,TGTGCCAGCAGCCAAGATCCACTAGCGGGGGGCTGGGGGAGCACCGGGGAGCTGTTTTTT,CASSQDPLAGGWGSTGELFF
TRBV27,.,TRBJ2-1,TRBD2,TGTGCCAGCGCGACGTGGGGGGGTGAATACAATGAGCAGTTCTTC,CASATWGGEYNEQFF
TRBV9,.,TRBJ2-7,.,TGTGCCAGCAGCGTAGGGAAATGGACAGAAGAGGACTACGAGCAGTACTTC,CASSVGKWTEEDYEQYF
TRBV9,.,TRBJ1-6,.,TGTGCCAGCAGCGTAGGGGTTCGGGATTCACCCCTCCACTTT,CASSVGVRDSPLHF
TRBV7-2,.,TRBJ2-7,.,TGTGCCAGCAGCCCTAGGACAACCTACGAGCAGTACTTC,CASSPRTTYEQYF
TRBV27,.,TRBJ1-4,TRBD1,TGTGCCAGCAGTTTAGGCAGGGGGAGGGAAAAACTGTTTTTT,CASSLGRGREKLFF
TRBV28,few,TRBJ2-7,.,TGTGCCAGCAGTTTACAAGGGGTATTCCACGAGCAGTACTTC,CASSLQGVFHEQYF
TRBV28,.,TRBJ1-1,.,TGTGCCAGCAGTTTTCAGGGCTCGATTTTGGAAGCTTTCTTT,CASSFQGSILEAFF
TRBV29-1,.,TRBJ2-3,TRBD2,TGCAGCGTTGAGTTACTAGCGGAGCCGCAGTATTTT,CSVELLAEPQYF
TRBV4-2,few,TRBJ2-7,TRBD2,TGTGCCAGCAGCCAAGGGGTTAGGGGCCTAGCGGTTTACGAGCAGTACTTC,CASSQGVRGLAVYEQYF
TRBV5-6,.,TRBJ2-5,.,TGTGCCAGCCGAAAAAGGGGAACAGTCCAAGAGACCCAGTACTTC,CASRKRGTVQETQYF
TRBV2,.,TRBJ1-1,.,TGTGCCAGCAGAGAGGGGGCTGAAGCTTTCTTT,CASREGAEAFF
TRBV7-9,.,TRBJ2-5,TRBD2,TGTGCCAGCAGCTGGGGAGGGGAAGTAGGAGAGACCCAGTACTTC,CASSWGGEVGETQYF
TRBV5-6,.,TRBJ1-5,.,TGTGCCAGCAGCCGACTGAATCAGCCCCAGCATTTT,CASSRLNQPQHF